These 31 T cell receptor delta chains were all obtained from the same sample, sequenced in a study of gamma-delta T cells after stem cell transplantation. TCRdb re-processed the RT-PCR reads using CATT. The table lists 15,000 to 19,000 delta-chain clones, roughly 9% of them singletons, with about two thirds in the top ten. The sample comprised gamma-delta T cells. The receptors here all came from a human donor. It is not recorded whose cells these are; they may come from a transplant donor.

This clone was picked up a small number of times. A read error likely explains why the TCRdb protein, taken from a much larger clone, differs from this DNA's translation at residues 8 and 17; the protein shown is translated from the DNA. The V gene is TRDV2, the J gene TRDJ1, with 10 bases aligning to TRDD3. CDR1 and CDR2 (germline): GEAIGNYY, EKD. This CDR3 is 21 amino acids long. DNA of the CDR3: TGTGCCTGTGACACCGTGTCGATGGGGGATACTTCTACTCAATCCACCGCTAAACTCATCTTT. Protein sequence: CACDTVSMGDTSTQSTAKLIF.

In its sample, this clone was seen a few times. For this DNA, TCRdb reports the protein of a much larger clone, which diverges at residue 12, most likely from a read error; the protein presented here is translated directly from the DNA. The chain employs TRDV2 and TRDJ1, with TRDD3 matching 11 bases. Germline values: CDR1 GEAIGNYY, CDR2 EKD. V lost 0 bases and J lost 11; bases outside the gene matches: 10. The CDR3 has 15 residues. The CDR3 DNA reads TGTGCCTGTGACACCGTCCTGGGGGATACCGATCACCTCATCTTT. It yields the protein CACDTVLGDTDHLIF.

Turning to this clone: The likely explanation is a read error, given a far larger clone one base away. Other DNA sequences in this sample translate to the same CDR3. This chain links TRDV2 with TRDJ1; 10 bases are shared with TRDD3. CDR3 length: 17 residues. CDR1 and CDR2 (germline): GEAIGNYY, EKD. CDR3 in amino acids: CACDLVGDTRNTDKLIF. The DNA of the CDR3 is TGTGCCTGTGACTTGGTGGGGGATACCCGAAACACCGATAAACTAATCTTT.

Only a few counts were recorded for this clone. TCRdb attributes to this sequence the protein of a much larger clone, which differs from the DNA translation at residue 11; a read error is likely, and the protein displayed is translated from the DNA. The genes are TRDV2 and TRDJ1, with 10 bases aligning to TRDD3. This CDR3 region has 17 residues. The trim removed 3 bases at V and 1 base at J, leaving 10 bases unmatched. The germline CDR1 and CDR2 sequences are GEAIGNYY and EKD. CDR3 region: CACDLVGDTRSTDKLIF. The CDR3 DNA is TGTGCCTGTGACTTGGTGGGGGATACCCGAAGCACCGATAAACTCATCTTT.

As regards this clone: The protein given by TCRdb reflects a much larger clone and differs at residue 6 from this DNA's translation, likely from a read error; the protein shown is the DNA's translation. The J gene is TRDJ1, the V gene TRDV1, with 13 positions matching TRDD3. Germline assignment: CDR1 TSWWSYY and CDR2 QGS. CDR3 size: 21 residues. V lost 2 bases to trimming and J lost 7 bases; unmatched junction nucleotides: 22. CDR3 region: CALGEVSYPLLLGDTLGKLIF. The DNA for the CDR3 is TGTGCTCTTGGGGAAGTTTCCTACCCCCTCCTACTGGGGGATACGCTGGGTAAACTCATCTTT.

With respect to this clone: The protein given by TCRdb reflects a much larger clone and differs at residue 10 from this DNA's translation, likely from a read error; the protein shown is the DNA's translation. The rearrangement joins TRDV2 to TRDJ1; D gene unclear. The CDR3 has 16 amino acids. V was shortened by 3 bases and J by 1 base, with 17 bases between the two germline ends. Germline V gives CDR1 GEAIGNYY, CDR2 EKD. The CDR3 loop reads CACDPLTLRCTDKLIF. CDR3 bases: TGTGCCTGTGACCCCCTTACGTTGCGGTGCACCGATAAACTCATCTTT.

This clone was observed at least ten times. The chain uses TRDV3 and TRDJ1, with 12 bases lining up with TRDD3. Unmatched junction bases numbered 34, after V lost 2 bases and J lost 0 bases. The length of the CDR3 is 25 residues. The germline CDR1 and CDR2 sequences are TVYSNPD and GDNSRS (reference sequence). The CDR3 DNA reads TGTGCCTTTCGGTGGCTTTCCTACTCTACTGGGGGATACCGGCTTTGGGTTGCCTACACCGATAAACTCATCTTT. Translated, it gives CAFRWLSYSTGGYRLWVAYTDKLIF.

The chain joins TRDV2 to TRDJ3, with D unclear. The CDR3 sequence is 20 residues long. Trimming cost V 2 bases and J 18 bases, with 37 bases left between them. The germline CDR1 and CDR2 sequences are GEAIGNYY and EKD. CDR3 residues: CACDKPEGPLSSCDTRPMFF. In DNA, the CDR3 is TGTGCCTGTGACAAACCGGAGGGGCCTTTAAGCTCCTGTGACACCCGCCCGATGTTTTTC.

Details on this clone: TCRdb records a much larger clone's protein for this DNA, with a difference at residue 8 that likely arises from a read error; the protein given is the translation of the DNA. The V call is TRDV2, the J call TRDJ1; 7 bases line up with TRDD2. J lost 0 bases, V lost 2 bases, and 11 bases had no gene match. The V gene's germline CDR1 is GEAIGNYY and CDR2 EKD. The CDR3 is 17 amino acids. CDR3 nucleotides: TGTGCCTGTGACAACCTCCTTCCTGAAAGTTACACCGATAAACTCATCTTT. Its translation: CACDNLLPESYTDKLIF.

Details on this clone: Since a far larger clone is one base different, this is likely a read error. Distinct nucleotide sequences in the sample also encode this CDR3. The chain recombines TRDV2 with TRDJ1; D may be TRDD3 (5 bases). The germline CDR1 and CDR2 sequences are GEAIGNYY and EKD. Trimming took off 3 bases at V and 1 base at J, with 17 bases between the two ends. The CDR3 loop spans 16 amino acids. The CDR3 region has the DNA TGTGCCTGTGACGGGTTGGGGTTGGCGAGCACCGATAAACTCATCTTT. Translating it yields CACDGLGLASTDKLIF.

Remarks on this clone: A single base is all that separates this from a far larger clone, so a read error is likely. The sample holds other DNA sequences that translate to the same CDR3. The gene calls are TRDV2 and TRDJ1, with 10 bases matching TRDD3. The CDR3 is 17 amino acids. CDR1 GEAIGNYY and CDR2 EKD come from the germline V gene. The CDR3 is CACDLVGDTRNTDKLIF. CDR3 in DNA: TGTGCCTGTGACTTGGTGGGGGATACCCGAAACACCGATAAGCTCATCTTT.

This clone has a handful of counts. A far larger clone differs by one base, so this is likely a read error. The sample has other DNA sequences that encode this CDR3 too. The CDR3 nucleotides are TGTGCCTGTGAATTTCTGGGGGATACGCGTACCGATAAACTCATTTTT. It specifies CACEFLGDTRTDKLIF. The genes are TRDV2 and TRDJ1, with 12 bases fitting TRDD3. CDR1 and CDR2 (germline): GEAIGNYY, EKD. This CDR3 is built from 16 residues.

The chain has TRDV2 and TRDJ1; TRDD1 might be the D (6 bases). Germline CDR1 GEAIGNYY, CDR2 EKD. The germline V and J ends were trimmed by 0 bases and 10 bases, with 29 bases remaining between them. The CDR3 is 18 residues long. This CDR3 reads CACDTADGQLVDKNRLIF. CDR3 nucleotides: TGTGCCTGTGACACCGCCGACGGTCAACTGGTGGATAAAAATAGACTCATCTTT.

This clone was detected only a few times. This likely stems from a read error, as it lies one base from a far larger clone. This sample also contains other DNA sequences that code for the same CDR3. For the CDR3, the DNA is TGTGCCTGTGACACCGCGCCTACCGGGGGCCCCAACCTAAGCTCCTGGGACACCCGACAGATGTTTTTC. Translated, it gives CACDTAPTGGPNLSSWDTRQMFF. The rearrangement links TRDV2 to TRDJ3; perhaps D is TRDD2 or TRDD3 (5 bases each). This CDR3 is 23 amino acids long. Trimming left V 0 bases short and J 0 bases short, with 26 bases between. Germline CDR1 reads GEAIGNYY; CDR2 reads EKD.

This clone was detected ten times or more. Given a far larger clone just one base away, this is likely a sequencing read error. The chain has TRDV2 and TRDJ1, with 9 positions matching TRDD3. CDR3 size: 17 residues. Germline-derived CDR1 and CDR2 are GEAIGNYY and EKD. The ends lost 1 base at V and 6 bases at J; junction bases unmatched: 14. CDR3 in amino acids: CACDTLGGLGDRYKLIF. The DNA for the CDR3 is TGTGCCTGTGACACTTTGGGCGGACTGGGGGACCGGTATAAACTCATCTTT.

A few counts support this clone. Translating this DNA gives a protein that differs at residues 8 and 10 from the TCRdb one, which belongs to a much larger clone; a read error is likely, and the protein shown is this translation. The chain links TRDV2 to TRDJ1, with D tentatively TRDD3 (6 bases). CDR1 GEAIGNYY and CDR2 EKD come from the germline V gene. This CDR3 has 18 amino acids. Trimming took 2 bases from V and 0 from J, leaving 21 bases between them. Here the CDR3 DNA reads TGTGCCTGTGACATAGTGGGGGCTACGCTCTCTTACACCGATAAACTCATCTTT. Translated, it gives CACDIVGATLSYTDKLIF.

The chain is built from TRDV2 and TRDJ1, with 9 bases fitting TRDD3. V gave up 0 bases and J gave up 5 bases; unmatched junction bases: 18. The CDR3 is made up of 19 amino acids. CDR1 is GEAIGNYY and CDR2 is EKD in the germline V gene. CDR3: CACDTVGSVRLGDQDKLIF. CDR3 bases: TGTGCCTGTGACACCGTCGGGAGTGTACGACTGGGGGACCAGGATAAACTCATCTTT.

The CDR3 DNA reads TGTGCCTGTGACACCGTTCTGGCTCAGCTGGAGTATAGAATCTGTAACCTCATCTTT. Amino acids: CACDTVLAQLEYRICNLIF. This rearrangement joins TRDV2 to TRDJ1; D is undetermined. The CDR3 runs to 19 residues. V shed 0 bases and J shed 11 bases, with 33 bases lying between them. In germline, CDR1 is GEAIGNYY, CDR2 EKD.

Points on this clone: The translation of this DNA and the TCRdb protein of a much larger clone differ at residue 11, probably owing to a read error; the protein shown here is translated from the DNA. The V and J genes are TRDV2 and TRDJ3, with 8 bases matching TRDD3. With 0 bases clipped from V and 0 bases from J, the junction kept 18 bases outside the gene matches. The germline CDR1 and CDR2 sequences are GEAIGNYY and EKD. This CDR3 comprises 23 residues. Here the CDR3 DNA reads TGTGCCTGTGACACCGCGCCTACTGGGGGCACCAACCTAAGCTCCTGGGACACCCGACAGATGTTTTTC. Its translation: CACDTAPTGGTNLSSWDTRQMFF.

As to this clone: TCRdb records a much larger clone's protein for this DNA, with a difference at residue 5 that likely arises from a read error; the protein given is the translation of the DNA. The chain employs TRDV2 and TRDJ1; 12 bases map to TRDD3. This CDR3 has 16 amino acids. The germline gives CDR1 GEAIGNYY, CDR2 EKD. After removal of 3 bases from V and 4 bases from J, the junction contained 8 bases not matched to a gene. CDR3 sequence: CACDASWGIRNDKLIF. CDR3 sequence (DNA): TGTGCCTGTGACGCGAGCTGGGGGATACGGAACGATAAACTCATCTTT.

This clone was observed a few times. A far larger clone is off by one base, so a read error is likely. Within the sample, other DNA sequences also encode this same CDR3. V gene TRDV2 combines with J gene TRDJ1; 8 bases are shared with TRDD3. The germline CDR1 and CDR2 sequences are GEAIGNYY and EKD. The CDR3 is 19 amino acids. The CDR3 bases are TGCGCCTGTGACACCTTGGTTTTGCTGGGGGAAAAGTACACCGATAAACTCATCTTT. It is translated as CACDTLVLLGEKYTDKLIF.

This clone has only a few counts. Translating this DNA gives a protein that differs at residue 7 from the TCRdb one, which belongs to a much larger clone; a read error is likely, and the protein shown is this translation. V usage is TRDV2 and J usage is TRDJ1, with TRDD3 as a possible D gene (6 bases). Germline loops: CDR1 GEAIGNYY, CDR2 EKD. This CDR3 is built from 17 residues. V was pared by 3 bases and J by 0 bases, with 19 bases between. The CDR3 sequence: CACDWVVDTRNTDKLIF. CDR3 nucleotides: TGTGCCTGTGACTGGGTGGTGGATACCCGAAACACCGATAAACTCATCTTT.

This clone appeared many times. The protein held in TCRdb is that of a much larger clone and does not match this DNA's translation at residue 7, likely because of a read error; the protein shown is translated from the DNA. This same CDR3 is encoded by further DNA sequences in the sample. The chain links TRDV2 to TRDJ1; TRDD3 aligns across 10 bases. The CDR3 contains 17 residues. Per germline, CDR1 GEAIGNYY and CDR2 EKD. V was pared by 2 bases and J by 3 bases, with 11 bases of the junction left unmatched. CDR3 coding DNA: TGTGCCTGTGACAGACTACGGGGGGATACGCGGGCCGATAAACTCATCTTT. It translates to CACDRLRGDTRADKLIF.

This clone was counted only a few times. TCRdb's protein, taken from a much larger clone, differs from this DNA's translation at residue 16, likely owing to a read error; the protein displayed comes from the DNA. The chain carries TRDV2 and TRDJ1; 11 bases are shared with TRDD3. Germline V CDR1 and CDR2: GEAIGNYY, EKD. This CDR3 region has 21 residues. With V trimmed by 0 bases and J by 3 bases, 20 bases remained unmatched. Written as DNA, the CDR3 is TGTGCCTGTGACACCGTGTCGCTGGGGGATACTTCTACTCAATCCTCCGATAAACTCATCTTT. As protein: CACDTVSLGDTSTQSSDKLIF.

Of note for this clone: Translating this DNA gives a protein that differs at residue 4 from the TCRdb one, which belongs to a much larger clone; a read error is likely, and the protein shown is this translation. The chain employs TRDV2 and TRDJ1; a weak D match, TRDD3 (6 bases). CDR1 and CDR2 from the germline V gene are GEAIGNYY and EKD. The CDR3 is made up of 15 amino acids. The CDR3 DNA is TGTGCCTGTGGCACCGGACGGGGGGAGACCGATAAACTCATCTTT. Its translation is CACGTGRGETDKLIF.

This clone was picked up a small number of times. The TCRdb record carries a much larger clone's protein, which differs from this DNA's translation at residue 14; a read error is the likely cause, and the protein listed here is the DNA translation. The chain is built from TRDV2 and TRDJ1; 12 bases are a match to TRDD3. V shed 3 bases and J 3 bases; nucleotides not matched to a gene: 16. CDR3 length: 19 amino acids. Germline V lookup: CDR1 GEAIGNYY, CDR2 EKD. The CDR3 nucleotides read TGTGCCTGTGACGGACTACTGGGGGATACCGCAGCGAACGCCGATAAACTCATCTTT. Amino acid sequence: CACDGLLGDTAANADKLIF.

This clone was observed a handful of times. The protein that TCRdb holds for this DNA derives from a much larger clone and differs from the translated DNA at residue 10, which likely indicates a read error; the protein shown here is translated from the DNA. The chain joins TRDV2 to TRDJ3; 9 positions match TRDD3. The trim removed 0 bases at V and 0 bases at J, leaving 11 bases unmatched. Looked up from germline, CDR1 is GEAIGNYY and CDR2 is EKD. The CDR3 consists of 21 residues. In DNA, the CDR3 is TGTGCCTGTGACACCCTTACTGGGGGACACAAGAGCTCCTGGGACACCCGACAGATGTTTTTC. Protein product: CACDTLTGGHKSSWDTRQMFF.

Points on this clone: The TCRdb protein comes from a much larger clone and disagrees with this DNA's translation at residue 6, likely due to a read error; the protein given here is derived from the DNA. The same CDR3 arises from other DNA sequences in this sample as well. CDR3 nucleotides: TGTGCCTGTGACACCCTGGGCCTTAGGTACACCGATAAACTCATCTTT. Protein sequence: CACDTLGLRYTDKLIF. The chain combines TRDV2 with TRDJ1; tentatively, D is TRDD3 (5 bases). The CDR3 length is 16 residues. V lost 0 bases to trimming and J lost 0 bases, with 13 bases between them. CDR1 is GEAIGNYY, CDR2 EKD, per germline.

This clone was detected a few times. TCRdb records a much larger clone's protein for this DNA, with a difference at residue 10 that likely arises from a read error; the protein given is the translation of the DNA. This sample also contains other DNA sequences that code for the same CDR3. J is TRDJ1 and V is TRDV2; TRDD2 agrees at 7 bases. Per the germline V gene, CDR1 is GEAIGNYY and CDR2 is EKD. CDR3 length equals 19 residues. V trimming: 0 bases; J trimming: 0 bases; junction bases outside the gene matches: 15. CDR3 loop: CACDTVPTTVGLYTDKLIF. As DNA, the CDR3 is TGTGCCTGTGACACCGTTCCTACTACAGTGGGATTGTACACCGATAAACTCATCTTT.

This clone turned up a few times. The sample has other DNA sequences that encode this CDR3 too. The chain joins TRDV2 to TRDJ1; 7 nucleotides match TRDD3. CDR1 is GEAIGNYY and CDR2 is EKD in the germline V gene. Trimming at V came to 1 base and at J to 0 bases, leaving 19 bases not matched to a gene. CDR3 length: 20 residues. CDR3 DNA: TGTGCCTGTGACACTCTACCTTCTCGGGCTGGGGGCTCTTACACCGATAAACTCATCTTT. Translation: CACDTLPSRAGGSYTDKLIF.

The chain has TRDV3 and TRDJ1, with TRDD3 identical over 12 bases. Germline CDR1 and CDR2: TVYSNPD and GDNSRS (reference sequence). The CDR3 length is 19 residues. V lost 5 bases and J lost 7; bases outside the gene matches: 26. This CDR3 reads CALSSYVLGDTLWSGKLIF. CDR3 nucleotide sequence: TGTGCCCTCTCCTCCTACGTCCTGGGGGATACGCTGTGGTCTGGTAAACTCATCTTT.